This T cell receptor (beta chain) was sequenced for a study of naive and memory T cell subsets. Overall study findings and caveats: Possibly reflecting memory cells re-expressing CD45RA, a few larger clonotypes occurred in naive repertoires, especially CD8. No ground truth validated the naive and memory repertoire findings.

V lost 4 bases and J lost 3, with 16 bases in between. Germline V gene lookup returns CDR1 MNHEY and CDR2 SMNVEV (reference sequence). This CDR3 comprises 15 residues. Two oligonucleotides, mixed equimolar, formed the beta constant-region primer covering TRBC1 and TRBC2. Four rounds of PCR amplified the ligated cDNA using nested alpha and beta constant-region primers plus SP2. Ligation attached a single-stranded oligonucleotide with a 12-nucleotide UMI and the SP2 primer to the cDNA 3' end. TCRdb processed the UMI-ligation and nested PCR reads anew with MiXCR; each CDR3 protein has one entry. The sample shows over 80,000 distinct CDR3 sequences, approximately 10% of them seen only once. This clonotype was seen only a few times. The antigen remains undetermined.

This clonotype was obtained from a human donor in good health. Material: naive CD4+ T cells from blood. V gene TRBV27 combines with J gene TRBJ2-7; either TRBD1 or TRBD2 may fit D (5 bases each). The CDR3 is CASSSLGVTDYEQYF. The CDR3, as DNA: TGTGCCAGCAGTTCTCTGGGGGTAACCGACTACGAGCAGTACTTC.